These 14 T cell receptor beta chains were sequenced from one sample in a study of glioma-infiltrating T cells. The iRepertoire nested amplicon-rescue multiplex PCR amplified TCR alpha and beta CDR3s from RNA. From the multiplex PCR reads, TCRdb called clonotypes with MiXCR, one entry per CDR3 protein. The table shows 150,000 to 200,000 distinct CDR3 sequences, with around 42% occurring only once. The sequenced material came from glioma tissue, nonneoplastic brain tissue, or PBMCs (not recorded which). Receptors were obtained from a human donor with low-grade glioma or glioblastoma, undergoing nonglioma brain surgery, or in good health (not recorded which).

This clonotype was counted at least ten times. The rearrangement uses TRBV27 and TRBJ2-5; D is uncertain. V was clipped by 0 bases and J by 1 base, with 15 bases between them. The germline V gene has CDR1 MNHEY and CDR2 SMNVEV (reference sequence). There are 17 residues in the CDR3. This chain's CDR3 is CASSLSTYSRFQETQYF. In nucleotides, the CDR3 is TGTGCCAGCAGTTTATCCACCTATTCCCGCTTCCAAGAGACCCAGTACTTC.

This clonotype has a count of ten or more. The J gene is TRBJ2-1, the V gene TRBV11-1; D is unresolved. Germline V gene data show CDR1 as SGHAT and CDR2 as FQDESV (reference sequence). V lost 5 bases and J lost 1, with 6 bases in between. The CDR3 contains 13 residues. CDR3 sequence reads: CASSVGSYNEQFF. The CDR3 DNA reads as TGTGCCAGCAGCGTGGGGTCCTACAATGAGCAGTTCTTC.

The gene calls are TRBV5-4 and TRBJ2-6, with D perhaps TRBD1 (5 bases). The V end was cut by 0 bases, the J end by 2 bases, with 9 bases between. The CDR3 loop spans 16 amino acids. CDR1 and CDR2 (germline): SGHNT, YYREEE (reference sequence). The chain's CDR3 is CASSLVRTPGANVLTF. The DNA for the CDR3 is TGTGCCAGCAGCTTGGTGAGGACACCTGGGGCCAACGTCCTGACTTTC.

With regard to this clonotype: This may come from a read error, since a much larger clone is one base off. The genes are TRBV12-3 or TRBV12-4 and TRBJ1-5; 7 positions match TRBD1. Germline trimming cut 3 bases from V and 8 bases from J; bases unmatched to any gene: 7. The CDR3 consists of 14 residues. The CDR3 reads CASSFTGAGEPQHF. In nucleotides, the CDR3 is TGTGCCAGCAGTTTCACAGGGGCCGGTGAGCCCCAGCATTTT.

Comments on this clonotype: The germline gene is not matched at one end of the junction; a read error may be the cause. V and J are TRBV29-1 and TRBJ2-5, with 9 positions matching TRBD2. The CDR3 spans 14 residues. Germline values: CDR1 SQVTM, CDR2 ANQGSEA. DNA for the CDR3: TGCAGCGTTGTTCCGAGACTAGCGGAAGAGACCCGGTACTTC. Translated: CSVVPRLAEETRYF. Complete variable domain (other parts from reference TRBV29-1 and TRBJ2-5): SAVISQKPSRDICQRGTSLTIQCQVDSQVTMMFWYRQQPGQSLTLIATANQGSEATYESGFVIDKFPISRPNLTFSTLTVSNMSPEDSSIYLCSVVPRLAEETRYFGPGTRLLVL.

Turning to this clonotype: Its ends do not fully match the called genes, so a read error is possible. DNA for the CDR3: TGTGCCAGCAGTTCGGACAGGGCGGACGGAAGAGAGACCAAGTACTTC. Amino acid sequence: CASSSDRADGRETKYF. This sequence joins TRBV2 and TRBJ2-5; 8 bases are shared with TRBD1. The CDR3 loop spans 16 amino acids. CDR1 and CDR2 (germline): SNHLY, FYNNEI.

The J gene is TRBJ2-1, the V gene TRBV29-1; TRBD2 matches at 14 bases. Trimming took 6 bases from V and 6 from J; bases not matched to a gene: 1. Looked up from germline, CDR1 is SQVTM and CDR2 is ANQGSEA. This CDR3 spans 13 amino acids. For the CDR3, the DNA is TGCAGCGTGACTAGCGGGAGGGCCAATGAGCAGTTCTTC. Translation gives CSVTSGRANEQFF.

In the case of this clonotype: This CDR3 is missing its conserved last phenylalanine or tryptophan, likely due to a read error. V and J are TRBV28 and TRBJ2-7; D is unclear. V lost 6 bases and J lost 0, with 18 bases in between. Germline V lookup: CDR1 MDHEN, CDR2 SYDVKM. The CDR3 spans 16 residues. CDR3 bases: TGTGCCAGCAGGGGTTTTTCGGGCCTGAGCTCCTACGAGCAGTACTTA. It specifies CASRGFSGLSSYEQYL.

This clonotype showed up many times. V and J are TRBV28 and TRBJ1-2; D is possibly TRBD1 (5 bases). The CDR3 spans 14 residues. In germline, CDR1 is MDHEN, CDR2 SYDVKM. Trimming cost V 2 bases and J 5 bases, with 12 bases left between them. The CDR3 DNA is TGTGCCAGCAGTTTAGCGGTCGGGGGGTATGGCTACACCTTC. Translated: CASSLAVGGYGYTF.

The chain links TRBV12-3 or TRBV12-4 to TRBJ2-3; no clear D. The V gene lost 5 bases and the J gene lost 2 bases, with 17 bases spanning the gap. CDR3 size: 16 residues. CDR3 in amino acids: CASSLPGPTYTDTQYF. The CDR3 DNA sequence: TGTGCCAGCAGTCTTCCCGGACCAACCTACACAGATACGCAGTATTTT.

Worth noting for this clonotype: Just one base apart from a much larger clone, this may be a read error. V usage is TRBV6-2 or TRBV6-3 and J usage is TRBJ2-1; D remains ambiguous. The germline V and J ends were trimmed by 8 bases and 3 bases, with 5 bases remaining between them. Germline CDR1 reads MNHEY; CDR2 reads SVGEGT. The CDR3 is 11 residues long. The CDR3 DNA follows: TGTGCCAGCGGAAACTACAATGAGCAGTTCTTC. Amino acids: CASGNYNEQFF.

This clonotype was seen at least ten times. The rearrangement joins TRBV20-1 to TRBJ2-3; D may be TRBD2 (5 bases). This CDR3 spans 14 amino acids. Per germline, CDR1 DFQATT and CDR2 SNEGSKA (reference sequence). Trimming removed 3 bases from V and 2 bases from J, with 12 bases in between. CDR3 loop: CSASSGDFTDTQYF. The CDR3 nucleotides are TGCAGTGCTAGCAGCGGAGACTTCACAGATACGCAGTATTTT.

In this sample, this clonotype turned up once. Written as DNA, the CDR3 is TGTGCCAGTAGTATAAAGGGGACAGTCTTTGACGAGCAGTACTTC. It is translated as CASSIKGTVFDEQYF. V usage is TRBV19 and J usage is TRBJ2-7; the match to TRBD1 covers 7 bases. This CDR3 contains 15 residues. Trimming at V came to 2 bases and at J to 5 bases, leaving 9 bases not matched to a gene. The germline V gene has CDR1 LNHDA and CDR2 SQIVND (reference sequence).

V usage is TRBV4-1 and J usage is TRBJ2-2; 9 bases line up with TRBD1. The germline gives CDR1 MGHRA, CDR2 YSYEKL. The CDR3 extends over 16 amino acids. V lost 1 base, J lost 6 bases, and 6 bases stayed unmatched. CDR3 loop: CASSQGDRVMAGELFF. CDR3 DNA sequence: TGCGCCAGCAGCCAAGGGGACAGGGTCATGGCCGGGGAGCTGTTTTTT.